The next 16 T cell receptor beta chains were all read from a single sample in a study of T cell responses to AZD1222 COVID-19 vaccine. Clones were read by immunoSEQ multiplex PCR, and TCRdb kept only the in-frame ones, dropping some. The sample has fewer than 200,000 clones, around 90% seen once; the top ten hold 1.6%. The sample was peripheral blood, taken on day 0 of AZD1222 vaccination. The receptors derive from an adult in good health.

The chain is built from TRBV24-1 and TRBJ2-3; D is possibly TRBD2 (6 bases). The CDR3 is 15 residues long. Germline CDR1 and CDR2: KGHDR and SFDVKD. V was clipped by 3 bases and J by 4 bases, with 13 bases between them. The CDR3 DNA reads TGTGCCACCAGTGATGCGAGCGGGCCGGCAGATACGCAGTATTTT. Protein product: CATSDASGPADTQYF.

CDR3 sequence: CASRALESYNSPLHF. As DNA, the CDR3 is TGTGCCAGTAGGGCGTTGGAATCCTATAATTCACCCCTCCACTTT. The J gene is TRBJ1-6, the V gene TRBV19; D is unclear. In germline, CDR1 is LNHDA, CDR2 SQIVND (reference sequence). The ends were cut back, 6 bases at V and 1 base at J, with 10 bases in the middle. The CDR3 covers 15 residues.

CDR3: CASSHRRVDYGYTF. The CDR3 coding sequence is TGTGCCAGCAGCCATCGCAGGGTAGACTATGGCTACACCTTC. J is TRBJ1-2 and V is TRBV3-1 (or the pseudogene TRBV3-2), with a possible D match to TRBD1 (5 bases). Per germline, CDR1 LGHDT and CDR2 YNNKEL (reference sequence). This CDR3 spans 14 amino acids. V lost 3 bases and J 3 bases, leaving 11 bases between the germline ends.

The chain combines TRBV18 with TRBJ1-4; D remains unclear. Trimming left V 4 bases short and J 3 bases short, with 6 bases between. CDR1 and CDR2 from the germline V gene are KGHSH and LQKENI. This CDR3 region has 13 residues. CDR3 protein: CASSQAPNEKLFF. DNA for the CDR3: TGTGCCAGCTCACAAGCTCCTAATGAAAAACTGTTTTTT. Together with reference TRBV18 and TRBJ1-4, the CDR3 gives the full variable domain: NAGVMQNPRHLVRRRGQEARLRCSPMKGHSHVYWYRQLPEEGLKFMVYLQKENIIDESGMPKERFSAEFPKEGPSILRIQQVVRGDSAAYFCASSQAPNEKLFFGSGTQLSVL.

Here the CDR3 reads CASSDGSNYGYTF. CDR3 sequence (DNA): TGTGCCAGCAGTGACGGATCTAACTATGGCTACACCTTC. The chain employs TRBV2 and TRBJ1-2; no clear D. Germline V CDR1 and CDR2: SNHLY, FYNNEI. The CDR3 totals 13 residues. V lost 3 bases, J lost 0 bases, and 5 bases lay in between.

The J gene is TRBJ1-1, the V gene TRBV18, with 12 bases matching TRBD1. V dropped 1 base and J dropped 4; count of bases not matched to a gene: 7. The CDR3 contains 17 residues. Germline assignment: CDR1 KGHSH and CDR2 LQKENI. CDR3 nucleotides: TGTGCCAGCTCACCACTTCCGGGACAGGGGGCGTTCACTGAAGCTTTCTTT. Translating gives CASSPLPGQGAFTEAFF.

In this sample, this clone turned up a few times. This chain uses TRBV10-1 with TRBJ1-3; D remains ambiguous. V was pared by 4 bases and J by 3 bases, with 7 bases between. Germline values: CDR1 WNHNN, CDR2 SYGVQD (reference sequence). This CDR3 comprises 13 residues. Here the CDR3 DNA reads TGCGCCAGCAGTGGAACACTTGGAAACACCATATATTTT. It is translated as CASSGTLGNTIYF.

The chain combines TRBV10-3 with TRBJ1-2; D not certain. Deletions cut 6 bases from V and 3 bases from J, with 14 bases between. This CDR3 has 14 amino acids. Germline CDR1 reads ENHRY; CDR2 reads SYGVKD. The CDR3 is CAIRSLVKDYGYTF. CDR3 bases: TGTGCCATCAGATCCCTGGTGAAGGACTATGGCTACACCTTC.

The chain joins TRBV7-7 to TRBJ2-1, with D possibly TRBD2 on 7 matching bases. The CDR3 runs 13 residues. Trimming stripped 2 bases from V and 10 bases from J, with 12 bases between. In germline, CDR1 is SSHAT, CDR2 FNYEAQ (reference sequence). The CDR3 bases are TGTGCCAGCAGCTTACGTCGCGGGGGCGAGCAGTTCTTC. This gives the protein CASSLRRGGEQFF.

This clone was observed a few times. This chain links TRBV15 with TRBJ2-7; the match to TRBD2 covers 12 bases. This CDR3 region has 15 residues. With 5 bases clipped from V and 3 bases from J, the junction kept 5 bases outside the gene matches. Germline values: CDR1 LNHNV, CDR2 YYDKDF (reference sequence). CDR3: CATSGGLAGNYEQYF. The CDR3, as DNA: TGTGCCACCAGCGGCGGACTAGCGGGAAACTACGAGCAGTACTTC. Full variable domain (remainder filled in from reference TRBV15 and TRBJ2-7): DAMVIQNPRYQVTQFGKPVTLSCSQTLNHNVMYWYQQKSSQAPKLLFHYYDKDFNNEADTPDNFQSRRPNTSFCFLDIRSPGLGDTAMYLCATSGGLAGNYEQYFGPGTRLTVT.

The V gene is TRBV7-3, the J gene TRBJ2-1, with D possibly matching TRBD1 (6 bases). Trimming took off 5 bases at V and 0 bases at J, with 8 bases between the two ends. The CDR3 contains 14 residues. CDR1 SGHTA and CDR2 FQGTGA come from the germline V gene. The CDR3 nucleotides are TGTGCCAGCAGCGAGGACAGCTCCTACAATGAGCAGTTCTTC. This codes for CASSEDSSYNEQFF.

CDR3 protein: CASSIDRGEQYF. CDR3 DNA sequence: TGTGCCAGTAGTATAGATCGAGGCGAGCAGTACTTC. V gene TRBV19 combines with J gene TRBJ2-7; no clear D. Germline CDR1 is LNHDA and CDR2 is SQIVND (reference sequence). V lost 0 bases and J lost 6, with 6 bases in between. This CDR3 spans 12 amino acids.

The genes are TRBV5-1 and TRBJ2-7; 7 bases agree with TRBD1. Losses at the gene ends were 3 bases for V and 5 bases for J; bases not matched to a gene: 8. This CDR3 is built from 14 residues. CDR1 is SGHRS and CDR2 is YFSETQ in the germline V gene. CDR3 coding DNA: TGCGCCAGCAGCTCCCGACAGGGACGCGACGAGCAGTACTTC. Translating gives CASSSRQGRDEQYF.

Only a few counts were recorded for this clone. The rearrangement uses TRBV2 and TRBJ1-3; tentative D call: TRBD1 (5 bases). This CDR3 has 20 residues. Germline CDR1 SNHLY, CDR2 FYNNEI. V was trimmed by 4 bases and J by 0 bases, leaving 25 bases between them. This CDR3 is CASSVPRAASNQDSGNTIYF. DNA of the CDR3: TGTGCCAGCAGTGTCCCCAGGGCAGCAAGTAACCAGGACTCTGGAAACACCATATATTTT.

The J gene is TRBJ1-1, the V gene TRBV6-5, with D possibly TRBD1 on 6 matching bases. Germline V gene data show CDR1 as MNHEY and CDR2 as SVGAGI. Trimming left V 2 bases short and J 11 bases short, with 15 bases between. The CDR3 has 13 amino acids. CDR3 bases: TGTGCCAGCAGTTACCGGGGGCAGGTCGGGGCTTTCTTT. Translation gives CASSYRGQVGAFF.

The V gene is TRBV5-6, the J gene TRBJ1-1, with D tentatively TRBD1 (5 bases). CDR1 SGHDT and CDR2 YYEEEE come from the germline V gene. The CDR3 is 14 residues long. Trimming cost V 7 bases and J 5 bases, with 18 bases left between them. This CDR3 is CASERGPRGTEAFF. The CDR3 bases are TGTGCCAGCGAACGGGGCCCCCGTGGGACTGAAGCTTTCTTT.